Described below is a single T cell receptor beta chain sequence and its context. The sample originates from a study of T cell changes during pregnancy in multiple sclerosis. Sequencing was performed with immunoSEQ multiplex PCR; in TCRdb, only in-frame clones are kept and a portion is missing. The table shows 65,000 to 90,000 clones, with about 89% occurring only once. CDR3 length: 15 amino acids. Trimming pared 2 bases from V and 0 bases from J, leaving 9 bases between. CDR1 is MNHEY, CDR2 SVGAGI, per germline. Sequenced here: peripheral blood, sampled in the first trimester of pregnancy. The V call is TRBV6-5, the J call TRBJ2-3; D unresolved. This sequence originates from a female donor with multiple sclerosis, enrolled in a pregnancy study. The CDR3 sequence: CASSYARPSTDTQYF. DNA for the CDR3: TGTGCCAGCAGTTACGCTAGGCCTAGCACAGATACGCAGTATTTT.